A selection of T cell receptor beta chains follows, all from one sample in a study of blood T cell repertoires in COVID-19. TCRdb keeps only in-frame clones here, not all; method: immunoSEQ multiplex PCR. The top ten clones hold 2% to 3% of a sample with fewer than 250,000 clones, about 80% of them seen once. Material for sequencing was peripheral blood. All receptors derive from a woman between 40 and 50 years old with active or convalescent COVID-19. The CDR3 runs from the conserved cysteine through the conserved F or W. D genes are given only for firm matches. Not every row has a clone size; where given, it reads once, few, many or a size class.

V: TRBV7-9; size: .; J: TRBJ1-2; D: .; CDR3: CASSLDSVSNYGYTF; DNA: TGTGCCAGCAGCTTAGATTCCGTCTCTAACTATGGCTACACCTTC
V: TRBV7-9; size: .; J: TRBJ1-2; D: .; CDR3: CASSSGKGYGYTF; DNA: TGTGCCAGCAGCTCCGGGAAGGGCTATGGCTACACCTTC
V: TRBV19; size: .; J: TRBJ1-1; D: TRBD1; CDR3: CASSIRTGVKNTEAFF; DNA: TGTGCCAGTAGTATTCGGACAGGGGTAAAGAACACTGAAGCTTTCTTT
V: TRBV12-5; size: .; J: TRBJ2-2; D: TRBD1; CDR3: CASGYRGTNTGELFF; DNA: TGTGCTAGTGGTTACAGGGGCACGAACACCGGGGAGCTGTTTTTT
V: TRBV24-1; size: .; J: TRBJ1-2; D: .; CDR3: CATSDRRQVYGYTF; DNA: TGTGCCACCAGTGACCGTAGACAGGTCTATGGCTACACCTTC
V: TRBV5-6; size: .; J: TRBJ1-1; D: .; CDR3: CASSLEGQGTVGTEAFF; DNA: TGTGCCAGCAGCTTGGAGGGGCAGGGAACGGTCGGAACTGAAGCTTTCTTT
V: TRBV5-1; size: .; J: TRBJ1-2; D: .; CDR3: CASSLARQDGYTF; DNA: TGCGCCAGCAGCTTGGCGCGTCAGGATGGCTACACCTTC
V: TRBV3-1/TRBV3-2; size: once; J: TRBJ1-2; D: TRBD1; CDR3: CASSRGQGEGWITF; DNA: TGTGCCAGCAGCCGAGGACAGGGAGAGGGGTGGATCACCTTC
V: TRBV6-2/TRBV6-3; size: .; J: TRBJ2-1; D: TRBD2; CDR3: CASSYSAGQQFF; DNA: TGTGCCAGCAGTTACTCAGCGGGGCAGCAGTTCTTC
V: TRBV7-2; size: .; J: TRBJ1-2; D: TRBD1; CDR3: CASSWDRDGYTF; DNA: TGTGCCAGCAGCTGGGACAGGGATGGCTACACCTTC
V: TRBV6-5; size: few; J: TRBJ2-7; D: .; CDR3: CASTYRNEQYF; DNA: TGTGCCAGCACCTACAGGAACGAGCAGTACTTC
V: TRBV19; size: .; J: TRBJ2-3; D: .; CDR3: CASSTLTTTDTQYF; DNA: TGTGCCAGTAGTACGTTGACTACAACAGATACGCAGTATTTT
V: TRBV3-1/TRBV3-2; size: .; J: TRBJ2-3; D: .; CDR3: CASSQRPGDPDTQYF; DNA: TGTGCCAGCAGCCAACGCCCAGGGGACCCAGATACGCAGTATTTT
V: TRBV13; size: .; J: TRBJ2-3; D: .; CDR3: CASSFVGGISTDTQYF; DNA: TGTGCCAGCAGCTTCGTCGGAGGTATTAGCACAGATACGCAGTATTTT
V: TRBV9; size: .; J: TRBJ1-4; D: TRBD1; CDR3: CASSPRNRGMEKLFF; DNA: TGTGCCAGCAGCCCCCGGAACAGGGGGATGGAAAAACTGTTTTTT
V: TRBV15; size: .; J: TRBJ1-5; D: TRBD1; CDR3: CATVDRGQGYSNQPQHF; DNA: TGTGCCACCGTTGACAGGGGGCAGGGGTATAGCAATCAGCCCCAGCATTTT
V: TRBV5-1; size: .; J: TRBJ1-2; D: .; CDR3: CASSGGDGANYGYTF; DNA: TGCGCCAGCAGCGGAGGGGACGGAGCTAACTATGGCTACACCTTC
V: TRBV6-5; size: once; J: TRBJ2-5; D: .; CDR3: CASSYAGEVTQYF; DNA: TGTGCCAGCAGTTATGCCGGGGAGGTGACCCAGTACTTC
V: TRBV24-1; size: .; J: TRBJ1-2; D: .; CDR3: CATSDLTDGYTF; DNA: TGTGCCACCAGTGATTTGACAGATGGCTACACCTTC
V: TRBV13; size: .; J: TRBJ2-3; D: .; CDR3: CASSPGGAGTDTQYF; DNA: TGTGCCAGCAGCCCAGGAGGGGCCGGGACAGATACGCAGTATTTT
V: TRBV15; size: .; J: TRBJ1-2; D: .; CDR3: CATSRDEAGTNYGYTF; DNA: TGTGCCACCAGCAGAGACGAGGCCGGGACTAACTATGGCTACACCTTC
V: TRBV6-6; size: .; J: TRBJ2-7; D: TRBD1; CDR3: CASSPDRGVYEQYF; DNA: TGTGCCAGCAGTCCCGACAGGGGGGTCTACGAGCAGTACTTC
V: TRBV12-3/TRBV12-4; size: .; J: TRBJ1-5; D: .; CDR3: CASSTGNNQPQHF; DNA: TGTGCCAGCAGCACAGGGAACAATCAGCCCCAGCATTTT
V: TRBV5-5; size: .; J: TRBJ2-7; D: TRBD2; CDR3: CASSSPSGRASYEQYF; DNA: TGTGCCAGCAGCTCCCCTAGCGGGAGGGCTTCCTACGAGCAGTACTTC
V: TRBV2; size: .; J: TRBJ1-2; D: .; CDR3: CASSDRNYGYTF; DNA: TGTGCCAGCAGTGACAGGAACTATGGCTACACCTTC
V: TRBV7-9; size: .; J: TRBJ1-6; D: .; CDR3: CASSLNRDNSPLHF; DNA: TGTGCCAGCAGCTTAAACCGGGATAATTCACCCCTCCACTTT
V: TRBV7-3; size: once; J: TRBJ1-1; D: TRBD1; CDR3: CASSRTGGATEAFF; DNA: TGTGCCAGCAGCAGAACAGGGGGAGCCACTGAAGCTTTCTTT
V: TRBV28; size: .; J: TRBJ1-2; D: TRBD1; CDR3: CASSSATGDYGYTF; DNA: TGTGCCAGCAGTTCCGCAACAGGGGACTATGGCTACACCTTC
V: TRBV2; size: .; J: TRBJ2-7; D: TRBD2; CDR3: CASSAGLAGGTYEQYF; DNA: TGTGCCAGCAGTGCCGGACTAGCGGGGGGGACCTACGAGCAGTACTTC
V: TRBV7-3; size: .; J: TRBJ2-7; D: .; CDR3: CASSRTGFAYEQYF; DNA: TGTGCCAGCAGCCGAACAGGGTTCGCGTACGAGCAGTACTTC
V: TRBV6-5; size: .; J: TRBJ1-5; D: .; CDR3: CASSYSVPGPREPQHF; DNA: TGTGCCAGCAGTTACTCGGTCCCAGGCCCCAGGGAGCCCCAGCATTTT
V: TRBV5-1; size: .; J: TRBJ2-1; D: TRBD2; CDR3: CASKLGLAGGNEQFF; DNA: TGCGCCAGCAAATTGGGACTAGCGGGAGGTAATGAGCAGTTCTTC
V: TRBV7-2; size: .; J: TRBJ1-5; D: .; CDR3: CASSLYTDQPQHF; DNA: TGTGCCAGCAGCTTATACACCGATCAGCCCCAGCATTTT
V: TRBV19; size: .; J: TRBJ1-5; D: TRBD1; CDR3: CASSKTGQALGPQHF; DNA: TGTGCCAGTAGTAAAACCGGACAGGCGCTCGGGCCCCAGCATTTT
V: TRBV30; size: .; J: TRBJ1-3; D: .; CDR3: CAWSVAQAGYSGNTIYF; DNA: TGTGCCTGGAGTGTAGCCCAGGCAGGGTACTCTGGAAACACCATATATTTT
V: TRBV24-1; size: .; J: TRBJ1-2; D: TRBD1; CDR3: CATSEPGTGSYGYTF; DNA: TGTGCCACCAGTGAACCCGGGACAGGGTCCTATGGCTACACCTTC
V: TRBV29-1; size: .; J: TRBJ2-5; D: TRBD2; CDR3: CSYGLAGGRETQYF; DNA: TGCAGCTACGGACTAGCGGGAGGGCGAGAGACCCAGTACTTC
V: TRBV9; size: .; J: TRBJ1-4; D: .; CDR3: CASSVAPTLRSEKLFF; DNA: TGTGCCAGCAGCGTCGCTCCGACACTCAGAAGTGAAAAACTGTTTTTT
V: TRBV18; size: few; J: TRBJ1-5; D: TRBD1; CDR3: CASSLNWGQGDQPQHF; DNA: TGTGCCAGCTCACTAAACTGGGGGCAGGGGGATCAGCCCCAGCATTTT
V: TRBV2; size: few; J: TRBJ1-5; D: .; CDR3: CASTAQGRQPQHF; DNA: TGTGCCAGCACGGCTCAGGGGCGTCAGCCCCAGCATTTT
V: TRBV2; size: .; J: TRBJ1-5; D: TRBD1; CDR3: CASRNRGVGNQPQHF; DNA: TGTGCCAGCAGGAACAGGGGCGTCGGCAATCAGCCCCAGCATTTT
V: TRBV6-5; size: .; J: TRBJ2-7; D: .; CDR3: CASIGSQAYEQYF; DNA: TGTGCCAGCATTGGGAGCCAAGCCTACGAGCAGTACTTC
V: TRBV7-9; size: few; J: TRBJ1-1; D: .; CDR3: CASSLRGTEAFF; DNA: TGTGCCAGCAGCTTAAGGGGCACTGAAGCTTTCTTT
V: TRBV18; size: .; J: TRBJ1-5; D: .; CDR3: CASSPPRRRGESNQPQHF; DNA: TGTGCCAGCTCACCACCACGGAGAAGGGGCGAGAGCAATCAGCCCCAGCATTTT
V: TRBV30; size: .; J: TRBJ1-2; D: .; CDR3: CAWSAPGNGYTF; DNA: TGTGCCTGGAGTGCCCCAGGGAATGGCTACACCTTC
V: TRBV19; size: .; J: TRBJ2-1; D: TRBD2; CDR3: CASSMGLAGASYNEQFF; DNA: TGTGCCAGTAGTATGGGACTAGCGGGAGCTAGCTACAATGAGCAGTTCTTC
V: TRBV7-9; size: .; J: TRBJ1-4; D: .; CDR3: CASTVTGPGEKLFF; DNA: TGTGCCAGCACCGTAACAGGGCCGGGTGAAAAACTGTTTTTT
V: TRBV7-2; size: once; J: TRBJ1-5; D: .; CDR3: CASSPPAAGGLNQPQHF; DNA: TGTGCCAGCAGCCCCCCGGCTGCGGGGGGGCTCAATCAGCCCCAGCATTTT
V: TRBV5-1; size: .; J: TRBJ1-6; D: .; CDR3: CASSLGEGRGQNSPLHF; DNA: TGCGCCAGCAGCTTGGGCGAAGGAAGGGGACAAAATTCACCCCTCCACTTT
V: TRBV7-9; size: .; J: TRBJ2-2; D: TRBD2; CDR3: CASSYYRLAATGELFF; DNA: TGTGCCAGCAGTTACTACCGGCTAGCGGCCACCGGGGAGCTGTTTTTT
V: TRBV4-3; size: .; J: TRBJ2-3; D: .; CDR3: CASSQDRRGGADTQYF; DNA: TGCGCCAGCAGCCAAGATCGGCGCGGGGGCGCAGATACGCAGTATTTT
V: TRBV5-1; size: .; J: TRBJ1-6; D: TRBD1; CDR3: CASSGGQGSYNSPLHF; DNA: TGCGCCAGCAGCGGAGGACAGGGGTCCTATAATTCACCCCTCCACTTT
V: TRBV7-2; size: .; J: TRBJ1-4; D: .; CDR3: CASTPGGSNEKLFF; DNA: TGTGCCAGCACCCCGGGAGGGAGTAATGAAAAACTGTTTTTT
V: TRBV24-1; size: .; J: TRBJ2-3; D: TRBD2; CDR3: CATSDFSLAGGSTDTQYF; DNA: TGTGCCACCAGTGATTTTAGCCTAGCGGGGGGGTCCACAGATACGCAGTATTTT
V: TRBV12-3/TRBV12-4; size: few; J: TRBJ1-4; D: TRBD1; CDR3: CASKQGGIEKLFF; DNA: TGTGCCAGCAAACAGGGGGGAATTGAAAAACTGTTTTTT
V: TRBV5-1; size: .; J: TRBJ2-1; D: .; CDR3: CASSPQTGYEQFF; DNA: TGCGCCAGCAGCCCGCAGACGGGGTATGAGCAGTTCTTC
V: TRBV4-3; size: once; J: TRBJ2-7; D: TRBD2; CDR3: CASSQPPTSGKSYEQYF; DNA: TGCGCCAGCAGCCAACCCCCGACTAGCGGGAAATCATACGAGCAGTACTTC